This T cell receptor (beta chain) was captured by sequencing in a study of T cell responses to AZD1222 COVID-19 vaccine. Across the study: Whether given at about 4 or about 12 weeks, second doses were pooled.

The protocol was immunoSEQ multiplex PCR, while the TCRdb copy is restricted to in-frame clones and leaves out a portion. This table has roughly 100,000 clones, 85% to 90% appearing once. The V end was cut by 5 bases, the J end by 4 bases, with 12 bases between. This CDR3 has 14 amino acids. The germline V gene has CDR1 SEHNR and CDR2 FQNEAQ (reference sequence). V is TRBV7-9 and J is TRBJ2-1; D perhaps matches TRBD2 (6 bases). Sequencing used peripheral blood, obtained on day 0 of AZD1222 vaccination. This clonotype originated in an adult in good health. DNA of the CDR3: TGTGCCAGCAGCCGCCGGGACTCGTACAATGAGCAGTTCTTC. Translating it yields CASSRRDSYNEQFF.